A selection of T cell receptor beta chains follows, all from one sample in a study of T cell responses to AZD1222 COVID-19 vaccine. Sequencing used immunoSEQ multiplex PCR; TCRdb keeps in-frame clones, though not all of them. This table has 100,000 to 150,000 clones, about nine tenths appearing once. Source: peripheral blood, taken 28 days after the second dose of the MenACWY control vaccine. The origin of the receptors is an adult who received the MenACWY meningococcal vaccine as a control. The CDR3 runs from the conserved cysteine through the conserved F or W. Fields, in order: V gene, J gene, D gene, clone size, CDR3 DNA, CDR3 protein. The D gene is left open where the match is weak. Not all rows give a size; the values are once, few, many and, for expanded clones, a class.

V gene: TRBV3-1/TRBV3-2
J gene: TRBJ1-6
D gene: NA
clone size: NA
CDR3 DNA: TGTGCCAGCAGCCAAGATGGGCGTCAGGGGTTCGGAAATTCACCCCTCCACTTT
CDR3 protein: CASSQDGRQGFGNSPLHF

V gene: TRBV2
J gene: TRBJ2-2
D gene: TRBD2
clone size: NA
CDR3 DNA: TGTGCCAGCAGTCTGGGGGGACTAGCGGGAGGAAAGGACACCGGGGAGCTGTTTTTT
CDR3 protein: CASSLGGLAGGKDTGELFF

V gene: TRBV7-9
J gene: TRBJ2-1
D gene: TRBD1
clone size: NA
CDR3 DNA: TGTGCCAGCAGCTTAGTTTGGGACAGCTACAATGAGCAGTTCTTC
CDR3 protein: CASSLVWDSYNEQFF

V gene: TRBV2
J gene: TRBJ2-1
D gene: TRBD1
clone size: NA
CDR3 DNA: TGTGCCAGCAGTCCTACAGGGGCCCATTATAGCTCCTACAATGAGCAGTTCTTC
CDR3 protein: CASSPTGAHYSSYNEQFF

V gene: TRBV28
J gene: TRBJ1-6
D gene: TRBD1
clone size: NA
CDR3 DNA: TGTGCCAGCAGTTCTTATCGGGGACAGGGCTATAATTCACCCCTCCACTTT
CDR3 protein: CASSSYRGQGYNSPLHF

V gene: TRBV5-4
J gene: TRBJ2-5
D gene: TRBD1
clone size: once
CDR3 DNA: TGTGCCAGCAGCTCGGGACAGATACAAGAGACCCAGTACTTC
CDR3 protein: CASSSGQIQETQYF

V gene: TRBV7-3
J gene: TRBJ2-1
D gene: TRBD2
clone size: NA
CDR3 DNA: TGTGCCAGCAGCTTGACTAGCGGAAGCAATGAGCAGTTCTTC
CDR3 protein: CASSLTSGSNEQFF

V gene: TRBV28
J gene: TRBJ1-1
D gene: NA
clone size: NA
CDR3 DNA: TGTGCCAGCAGTATTCAGGGTCCCGGGACTGAAGCTTTCTTT
CDR3 protein: CASSIQGPGTEAFF

V gene: TRBV4-2
J gene: TRBJ2-3
D gene: NA
clone size: NA
CDR3 DNA: TGTGCCAGCAGCGGTCAAAGCACAGATACGCAGTATTTT
CDR3 protein: CASSGQSTDTQYF

V gene: TRBV5-5
J gene: TRBJ1-1
D gene: TRBD1
clone size: NA
CDR3 DNA: TGTGCCAGCAGCTTGGCGTCCGGACAGGGGGGGACTGAAGCTTTCTTT
CDR3 protein: CASSLASGQGGTEAFF

V gene: TRBV2
J gene: TRBJ1-5
D gene: NA
clone size: NA
CDR3 DNA: TGTGCCAGCAGCTGGGGGGATCAGCCCCAGCATTTT
CDR3 protein: CASSWGDQPQHF

V gene: TRBV19
J gene: TRBJ1-6
D gene: NA
clone size: NA
CDR3 DNA: TGTGCCAGTAGTACGGGACAACATTCACCCCTCCACTTT
CDR3 protein: CASSTGQHSPLHF

V gene: TRBV23-1
J gene: TRBJ1-1
D gene: NA
clone size: NA
CDR3 DNA: TGCGCCAGCAGTCAATCCGGACATGAAGCTTTCTTT
CDR3 protein: CASSQSGHEAFF

V gene: TRBV27
J gene: TRBJ1-1
D gene: NA
clone size: NA
CDR3 DNA: TGTGCCAGCAGTTCAGGGATGAACACTGAAGCTTTCTTT
CDR3 protein: CASSSGMNTEAFF

V gene: TRBV30
J gene: TRBJ2-2
D gene: NA
clone size: NA
CDR3 DNA: TGTGCCTGGAGTGCAGGGAACGCCGGGGAGCTGTTTTTT
CDR3 protein: CAWSAGNAGELFF

V gene: TRBV28
J gene: TRBJ1-1
D gene: NA
clone size: NA
CDR3 DNA: TGTGCCAGCAGTACCTCAGGGAACCTGAACACTGAAGCTTTCTTT
CDR3 protein: CASSTSGNLNTEAFF

V gene: TRBV19
J gene: TRBJ2-2
D gene: NA
clone size: once
CDR3 DNA: TGTGCCAGTAGTATAGCCAGGGGGAACACCGGGGAGCTGTTTTTT
CDR3 protein: CASSIARGNTGELFF

V gene: TRBV3-1/TRBV3-2
J gene: TRBJ2-2
D gene: NA
clone size: few
CDR3 DNA: TGTGCCAGCAGCCAAGATGAGGTTTTCAACACCGGGGAGCTGTTTTTT
CDR3 protein: CASSQDEVFNTGELFF

V gene: TRBV15
J gene: TRBJ2-5
D gene: TRBD1
clone size: NA
CDR3 DNA: TGTGCCACCAGCAAACAGGGGGCGGGGGAGACCCAGTACTTC
CDR3 protein: CATSKQGAGETQYF

V gene: TRBV6-2/TRBV6-3
J gene: TRBJ2-5
D gene: NA
clone size: NA
CDR3 DNA: TGTGCCAGCAGTTACAACCCCGGGGGGCCGGAAGAGACCCAGTACTTC
CDR3 protein: CASSYNPGGPEETQYF

V gene: TRBV9
J gene: TRBJ1-3
D gene: TRBD1
clone size: NA
CDR3 DNA: TGTGCCAGCAGCGTAGGTGGCAGGGGGAACTCTGGAAACACCATATATTTT
CDR3 protein: CASSVGGRGNSGNTIYF

V gene: TRBV7-9
J gene: TRBJ1-6
D gene: NA
clone size: NA
CDR3 DNA: TGTGCCAGCAGCTTAGTTTTACTTTCACCCCTCCACTTT
CDR3 protein: CASSLVLLSPLHF

V gene: TRBV24-1
J gene: TRBJ2-3
D gene: TRBD1
clone size: NA
CDR3 DNA: TGTGCCACCAGTGATCCGACAGGGACCACAGATACGCAGTATTTT
CDR3 protein: CATSDPTGTTDTQYF

V gene: TRBV7-9
J gene: TRBJ1-4
D gene: TRBD1
clone size: NA
CDR3 DNA: TGTGCCAGCAGCTTAACAGGGGGCGAGGCTAATGAAAAACTGTTTTTT
CDR3 protein: CASSLTGGEANEKLFF

V gene: TRBV28
J gene: TRBJ1-2
D gene: NA
clone size: NA
CDR3 DNA: TGTGCCAGCAGTTCCCCCCCGGACCTCAACTATGGCTACACCTTC
CDR3 protein: CASSSPPDLNYGYTF

V gene: TRBV4-1
J gene: TRBJ2-3
D gene: TRBD1
clone size: NA
CDR3 DNA: TGCGCCAGCAGCCAACCGGGACAGAAGACAGATACGCAGTATTTT
CDR3 protein: CASSQPGQKTDTQYF

V gene: TRBV7-2
J gene: TRBJ2-7
D gene: TRBD2
clone size: NA
CDR3 DNA: TGTGCCAGCAGCTCACTAGCGGGAGGGCCGCTCGAGCAGTACTTC
CDR3 protein: CASSSLAGGPLEQYF

V gene: TRBV27
J gene: TRBJ2-3
D gene: NA
clone size: NA
CDR3 DNA: TGTGCCAGCAGTTTATCCGCCCCCCGGAGCACAGATACGCAGTATTTT
CDR3 protein: CASSLSAPRSTDTQYF

V gene: TRBV6-5
J gene: TRBJ2-2
D gene: NA
clone size: NA
CDR3 DNA: TGTGCCACGACAATCACCGGGGAGCTGTTTTTT
CDR3 protein: CATTITGELFF

V gene: TRBV28
J gene: TRBJ1-1
D gene: NA
clone size: NA
CDR3 DNA: TGTGCCAGCAGTCCCTGGGACGGATCGAACACTGAAGCTTTCTTT
CDR3 protein: CASSPWDGSNTEAFF

V gene: TRBV28
J gene: TRBJ2-5
D gene: NA
clone size: NA
CDR3 DNA: TGTGCCAGCAGTTTATTGGGTTCAGAGGGGTACTTTCAAGAGACCCAGTACTTC
CDR3 protein: CASSLLGSEGYFQETQYF

V gene: TRBV12-3/TRBV12-4
J gene: TRBJ1-2
D gene: NA
clone size: NA
CDR3 DNA: TGTGCCAGCAGTTTGAGGCGGTCCTCCGGCTACACCTTC
CDR3 protein: CASSLRRSSGYTF

V gene: TRBV18
J gene: TRBJ2-7
D gene: TRBD1
clone size: NA
CDR3 DNA: TGTGCCAGCTCGTCGGACAGGGGGAACTCCTACGAGCAGTACTTC
CDR3 protein: CASSSDRGNSYEQYF

V gene: TRBV2
J gene: TRBJ1-4
D gene: NA
clone size: NA
CDR3 DNA: TGTGCCAGCAGTGAGTTTAGTTTTCGGTCGGTAACTAATGAAAAACTGTTTTTT
CDR3 protein: CASSEFSFRSVTNEKLFF

V gene: TRBV28
J gene: TRBJ2-3
D gene: NA
clone size: NA
CDR3 DNA: TGTGCCAGCAGTATAAGACTTAGCACAGATACGCAGTATTTT
CDR3 protein: CASSIRLSTDTQYF

V gene: TRBV7-6
J gene: TRBJ2-7
D gene: NA
clone size: NA
CDR3 DNA: TGTGCCAGCAGCGGCCGCAGGGGTCCCTACGAGCAGTACTTC
CDR3 protein: CASSGRRGPYEQYF

V gene: TRBV19
J gene: TRBJ2-4
D gene: NA
clone size: NA
CDR3 DNA: TGTGCCAGTAGACCCCCGGGACTAAACATTCAGTACTTC
CDR3 protein: CASRPPGLNIQYF

V gene: TRBV19
J gene: TRBJ1-5
D gene: NA
clone size: NA
CDR3 DNA: TGTGCCAGCTCAGAGGGGGGAGGCAATCAGCCCCAGCATTTT
CDR3 protein: CASSEGGGNQPQHF

V gene: TRBV6-4
J gene: TRBJ2-2
D gene: NA
clone size: NA
CDR3 DNA: TGTGCCAGCAGTGGGGAAGCAAACGGGGAGCTGTTTTTT
CDR3 protein: CASSGEANGELFF

V gene: TRBV5-1
J gene: TRBJ2-1
D gene: TRBD2
clone size: NA
CDR3 DNA: TGCGCCAGCAGCTCCATGGGACTAGCGGGGGGCAATGAGCAGTTCTTC
CDR3 protein: CASSSMGLAGGNEQFF

V gene: TRBV19
J gene: TRBJ2-2
D gene: TRBD2
clone size: NA
CDR3 DNA: TGTGCCAGTAGCCTGACTAGCTGGACCGGGGAGCTGTTTTTT
CDR3 protein: CASSLTSWTGELFF

V gene: TRBV6-1
J gene: TRBJ1-6
D gene: TRBD1
clone size: NA
CDR3 DNA: TGTGCCAGCAGTGAGGGTACAGGGGGCTCGGCCCTCCACTTT
CDR3 protein: CASSEGTGGSALHF

V gene: TRBV20-1
J gene: TRBJ1-6
D gene: NA
clone size: once
CDR3 DNA: TGCAGTGCTAGTAAGCTCCCCATGAGGTCGGGGTCTCTCTCCTATAATTCACCCCTCCACTTT
CDR3 protein: CSASKLPMRSGSLSYNSPLHF

V gene: TRBV19
J gene: TRBJ2-7
D gene: TRBD2
clone size: NA
CDR3 DNA: TGTGCCAGTAGTATAGATTGGACTAGCGTCGAGCAGTACTTC
CDR3 protein: CASSIDWTSVEQYF

V gene: TRBV19
J gene: TRBJ2-6
D gene: NA
clone size: NA
CDR3 DNA: TGTGCCAGTAGCGTCCCAGTGGTGGGGGCCAACGTCCTGACTTTC
CDR3 protein: CASSVPVVGANVLTF

V gene: TRBV12-5
J gene: TRBJ1-1
D gene: TRBD1
clone size: once
CDR3 DNA: TGTGCTAGTGGTTTGGAAGGACAGGGCCTGGCTTTCTTT
CDR3 protein: CASGLEGQGLAFF

V gene: TRBV27
J gene: TRBJ2-7
D gene: NA
clone size: NA
CDR3 DNA: TGTGCCAGCAGTCCTACGGGATACTACGAGCAGTACTTC
CDR3 protein: CASSPTGYYEQYF

V gene: TRBV7-9
J gene: TRBJ2-1
D gene: TRBD1
clone size: NA
CDR3 DNA: TGTGCCAGCAGCAGGGGACAGGGGGTTGCGGGTGAGCAGTTCTTC
CDR3 protein: CASSRGQGVAGEQFF

V gene: TRBV29-1
J gene: TRBJ2-1
D gene: NA
clone size: NA
CDR3 DNA: TGCAGCGTTGGCGACAGACGACGCAATGAGCAGTTCTTC
CDR3 protein: CSVGDRRRNEQFF

V gene: TRBV13
J gene: TRBJ2-1
D gene: TRBD1
clone size: NA
CDR3 DNA: TGTGCCAGCAGCTCCTATACAGCCGGGACAGGGGGCCCCTACAATGAGCAGTTCTTC
CDR3 protein: CASSSYTAGTGGPYNEQFF

V gene: TRBV6-5
J gene: TRBJ2-1
D gene: NA
clone size: NA
CDR3 DNA: TGTGCCAGCAGTCAGTTCCCAGGTGAGCAGTTCTTC
CDR3 protein: CASSQFPGEQFF

V gene: TRBV11-3
J gene: TRBJ2-1
D gene: NA
clone size: NA
CDR3 DNA: TGTGCCAGCAGCTTTAGACAGTACAATGAGCAGTTCTTC
CDR3 protein: CASSFRQYNEQFF

V gene: TRBV7-3
J gene: TRBJ2-3
D gene: TRBD2
clone size: NA
CDR3 DNA: TGTGCCAGCAGCTTAACCCCCGGACTAGCGGGAGTAGGAGATACGCAGTATTTT
CDR3 protein: CASSLTPGLAGVGDTQYF

V gene: TRBV10-3
J gene: TRBJ1-6
D gene: NA
clone size: NA
CDR3 DNA: TGTGCCATCAGTGAGCAGGGCATCTTTTCGCCCCTCCACTTT
CDR3 protein: CAISEQGIFSPLHF

V gene: TRBV7-9
J gene: TRBJ1-5
D gene: TRBD1
clone size: NA
CDR3 DNA: TGTGCCAGCAGCCAGACAGGGGGCAATCAGCCCCAGCATTTT
CDR3 protein: CASSQTGGNQPQHF

V gene: TRBV4-1
J gene: TRBJ2-7
D gene: NA
clone size: NA
CDR3 DNA: TGCGCCAGCAGCCCGCGGCAGAGCTACGAGCAGTACTTC
CDR3 protein: CASSPRQSYEQYF

V gene: TRBV24-1
J gene: TRBJ2-3
D gene: NA
clone size: NA
CDR3 DNA: TGTGCCACCAGTGATTTGAGGCTAGACTCAGATACGCAGTATTTT
CDR3 protein: CATSDLRLDSDTQYF

V gene: TRBV6-2/TRBV6-3
J gene: TRBJ2-1
D gene: TRBD2
clone size: NA
CDR3 DNA: TGTGCCAGCAGTTACTCGCTAGCGGGGGGCCCCTCCTACAATGAGCAGTTCTTC
CDR3 protein: CASSYSLAGGPSYNEQFF

V gene: TRBV5-1
J gene: TRBJ2-6
D gene: NA
clone size: NA
CDR3 DNA: TGCGCCAGCGCTCTGGTTGGGTTCTCTGGGGCCAACGTCCTGACTTTC
CDR3 protein: CASALVGFSGANVLTF